This T cell receptor (beta chain) emerged from a study of Graves' ophthalmopathy and Graves' hyperthyroidism. TCR beta CDR3 amplification used RNA transcripts. HTBI-primed RT-PCR formed the first round, and a multiplex PCR formed the second. TCRdb itself ran the multiplex PCR reads through MiXCR, one entry per CDR3 protein. The sample yields more than 1,000,000 distinct CDR3 sequences, less than 45% seen once. V shed 5 bases and J shed 0 bases, with 13 bases lying between them. CDR3 size: 15 residues. Per germline, CDR1 SGHTA and CDR2 FQGNSA. Only newly diagnosed hyperthyroidism patients aged 18 to 65, with under 2 months' duration, were enrolled.

The sample consisted of peripheral blood or thyroid tissue (not recorded which). This receptor was identified in an adult man with Graves' hyperthyroidism. The gene calls are TRBV7-2 and TRBJ1-1, with D perhaps TRBD1 (6 bases). In DNA form, the CDR3 reads TGTGCCAGCAGCATATCCGGACAGATGAACACTGAAGCTTTCTTT. Amino acid sequence: CASSISGQMNTEAFF.